This T cell receptor (beta chain) was sequenced in a study of patients and donors after allogeneic stem cell transplantation. TCRdb reanalysed the RT-PCR reads using MiXCR and keeps one entry per CDR3 protein. The sample includes 900,000 to 1,000,000 distinct CDR3 sequences, roughly 18% of them seen just once. This clonotype was recorded a few times. CDR3 length: 16 amino acids. Germline V gives CDR1 LNHNV, CDR2 YYDKDF (reference sequence). Trimming pared 8 bases from V and 7 bases from J, leaving 24 bases between. The receptor comes from a human donor who was either an allogeneic HSCT recipient or a stem cell or donor lymphocyte infusion donor (not recorded which). It is not recorded whose cells these are; they may come from a transplant donor. The specimen was blood, either unsorted or a sorted T cell fraction (not recorded which). J is TRBJ1-5 and V is TRBV15; a weak D match, TRBD1 (5 bases). This CDR3 reads CATGGGTPKRGQPQHF. CDR3 DNA: TGTGCCACCGGGGGAGGAACGCCCAAAAGAGGGCAGCCCCAGCATTTT.